A single sample gave rise to the 17 T cell receptor beta chains below, sequenced in a study of long-term antiretroviral therapy in people with HIV. immunoSEQ v3.0 was run at survey level. Some clones are missing from TCRdb's copy, which holds only in-frame ones; the method was immunoSEQ multiplex PCR. Counted here are approximately 11,000 clones, about 89% occurring once; the ten biggest clones make up 15% to 20%. The sample here was unsorted PBMCs, taken 0.2 years before starting antiretroviral therapy. The source of these receptors is a woman between 35 and 50 years old with HIV.

The V call is TRBV5-5, the J call TRBJ2-7; D is perhaps TRBD1 (5 bases). Trimming stripped 4 bases from V and 3 bases from J, with 14 bases between. Germline V gene data show CDR1 as SGHKS and CDR2 as YYEKEE (reference sequence). The CDR3 extends over 14 amino acids. The CDR3 region is CASSPTVPNYEQYF. The CDR3 DNA sequence: TGTGCCAGCAGCCCGACAGTTCCGAACTACGAGCAGTACTTC.

The genes are TRBV7-4 and TRBJ1-5, with 9 bases fitting TRBD1. Per germline, CDR1 SGHVT and CDR2 SQSDAQ. V lost 3 bases and J lost 3; bases outside the gene matches: 6. CDR3 length equals 16 residues. The DNA of the CDR3 is TGTGCCAGCAGCTTCCAGGGACAGGGTTTCAATCAGCCCCAGCATTTT. Amino acids: CASSFQGQGFNQPQHF.

This sequence joins TRBV9 and TRBJ2-3; TRBD2 matches 14 bases. Germline loops: CDR1 SGDLS, CDR2 YYNGEE. The CDR3 length is 17 residues. With V trimmed by 4 bases and J by 3 bases, 7 bases remained unmatched. The CDR3 reads CASSPRLAGGPTDTQYF. CDR3 DNA: TGTGCCAGCAGCCCAAGACTAGCGGGGGGGCCAACAGATACGCAGTATTTT.

The V call is TRBV4-3, the J call TRBJ2-7, with D perhaps TRBD2 (7 bases). Germline V CDR1 and CDR2: LGHNA, YSLEER. The CDR3 is 16 amino acids. V was cut by 4 bases and J by 0 bases, with 16 bases left in between. The CDR3 bases are TGCGCCAGCAGCCCGCGAGTTGCGGGGGCCTCCTACGAGCAGTACTTC. It codes for CASSPRVAGASYEQYF.

This clone was counted a single time. The chain couples TRBV4-2 to TRBJ1-2, with D maybe TRBD1 (6 bases). V shed 1 base and J shed 6 bases, with 12 bases lying between them. Germline CDR1 reads LGHNA; CDR2 reads YNFKEQ. This CDR3 comprises 14 residues. The CDR3 protein is CASSQVGGRDGYTF. DNA for the CDR3: TGTGCCAGCAGCCAAGTGGGGGGGCGAGATGGCTACACCTTC.

V gene TRBV19 combines with J gene TRBJ2-3; D not resolved. The CDR3 consists of 17 residues. From germline, CDR1 is LNHDA and CDR2 SQIVND (reference sequence). V was cut by 1 base and J by 0 bases, with 14 bases left in between. The CDR3 DNA sequence: TGTGCCAGTAGTATAGCTCGACGCAGTTCTAGCACAGATACGCAGTATTTT. Its protein is CASSIARRSSSTDTQYF.

The V call is TRBV11-2, the J call TRBJ2-5; D is uncertain. Between the trimmed V and J ends, which lost 5 bases and 2 bases, there was a span of 12 bases. The CDR3 covers 14 residues. Germline V gene lookup returns CDR1 SGHAT and CDR2 FQNNGV. The CDR3 protein is CASSPWGGQETQYF. DNA of the CDR3: TGTGCCAGCAGCCCCTGGGGTGGGCAAGAGACCCAGTACTTC. The full variable domain, with the rest looked up from reference TRBV11-2 and TRBJ2-5, is EAGVAQSPRYKIIEKRQSVAFWCNPISGHATLYWYQQILGQGPKLLIQFQNNGVVDDSQLPKDRFSAERLKGVDSTLKIQPAKLEDSAVYLCASSPWGGQETQYFGPGTRLLVL.

The chain employs TRBV5-4 and TRBJ1-6; 10 positions match TRBD1. J lost 9 bases, V lost 3 bases, and 3 bases had no gene match. The V gene's germline CDR1 is SGHNT and CDR2 YYREEE (reference sequence). The CDR3 is 14 amino acids. The CDR3 nucleotides read TGTGCCAGCAGCTCCGGGACAGGGGCTTCACCCCTCCACTTT. Its translation: CASSSGTGASPLHF.

V gene TRBV30 combines with J gene TRBJ1-6; 8 nucleotides line up with TRBD1. Germline V gene data show CDR1 as GTSNPN and CDR2 as SVGIG (reference sequence). V lost 3 bases to trimming and J lost 6 bases; unmatched junction nucleotides: 4. The CDR3 has 14 amino acids. Here the CDR3 reads CAWRGQGSNSPLHF. The CDR3 DNA reads as TGTGCCTGGAGAGGACAGGGAAGTAATTCACCCCTCCACTTT.

This chain uses TRBV11-2 with TRBJ1-4, with a weak D call TRBD1 (5 bases). CDR3 length equals 14 residues. V was trimmed by 2 bases and J by 7 bases, leaving 11 bases between them. The germline gives CDR1 SGHAT, CDR2 FQNNGV. CDR3 sequence reads: CASSLRGTGEKLFF. The CDR3, as DNA: TGTGCCAGCAGCTTAAGGGGCACAGGTGAAAAACTGTTTTTT.

The chain has TRBV27 and TRBJ2-1; TRBD1 aligns across 8 bases. The CDR3 has 14 amino acids. V was pared by 6 bases and J by 4 bases, with 5 bases of the junction left unmatched. CDR1 MNHEY and CDR2 SMNVEV come from the germline V gene (reference sequence). Here the CDR3 reads CASSLTGAYNEQFF. In DNA, the CDR3 is TGTGCCAGCAGCCTGACAGGGGCTTACAATGAGCAGTTCTTC.

This clone was detected once. This chain links TRBV5-5 with TRBJ1-4, with D tentatively TRBD1 (6 bases). The CDR3 length is 15 residues. Trimming pared 2 bases from V and 7 bases from J, leaving 15 bases between. Germline CDR1 SGHKS, CDR2 YYEKEE (reference sequence). In nucleotides, the CDR3 is TGTGCCAGCAGCTTCGACGACAGGATCAGTGAAAAACTGTTTTTT. Protein: CASSFDDRISEKLFF.

V usage is TRBV5-5 and J usage is TRBJ1-2; D remains unclear. Germline CDR1 and CDR2: SGHKS and YYEKEE (reference sequence). The CDR3 totals 13 residues. V was cut by 2 bases and J by 8 bases, with 13 bases left in between. Here the CDR3 reads CASSFWAARGYTF. In DNA form, the CDR3 reads TGTGCCAGCAGCTTTTGGGCCGCTCGCGGCTACACCTTC.

The chain carries TRBV12-5 and TRBJ1-1, with D hard to call. Germline-derived CDR1 and CDR2 are LGHNT and FRNRAP. The CDR3 length is 12 residues. V lost 7 bases and J 8 bases, leaving 14 bases between the germline ends. In DNA form, the CDR3 reads TGTGCTAGTGAGGTCACCGATTCAGAAGCTTTCTTT. It encodes CASEVTDSEAFF.

V is TRBV11-2 and J is TRBJ2-2; D unresolved. Trimming took 5 bases from V and 2 from J, leaving 15 bases between them. CDR1 and CDR2 (germline): SGHAT, FQNNGV. The CDR3 covers 16 residues. CDR3 sequence: CASSRSNWPNTGELFF. The DNA for the CDR3 is TGTGCCAGCAGCCGATCCAATTGGCCTAACACCGGGGAGCTGTTTTTT.

The rearrangement links TRBV6-5 to TRBJ1-2; 7 bases map to TRBD1. V shed 6 bases and J 4 bases; nucleotides not matched to a gene: 14. Germline CDR1 reads MNHEY; CDR2 reads SVGAGI. CDR3 length: 16 residues. The CDR3 is CASSYALGTELYGYTF. CDR3 DNA sequence: TGTGCCAGCAGCTACGCACTCGGGACAGAGCTCTATGGCTACACCTTC.

The chain employs TRBV7-9 and TRBJ1-6, with D hard to call. There are 15 residues in the CDR3. The V end was cut by 4 bases, the J end by 6 bases, with 13 bases between. From germline, CDR1 is SEHNR and CDR2 FQNEAQ (reference sequence). The CDR3 sequence is CASSSPAGGNSPLHF. The DNA for the CDR3 is TGTGCCAGCAGCTCCCCCGCGGGCGGTAATTCACCCCTCCACTTT.